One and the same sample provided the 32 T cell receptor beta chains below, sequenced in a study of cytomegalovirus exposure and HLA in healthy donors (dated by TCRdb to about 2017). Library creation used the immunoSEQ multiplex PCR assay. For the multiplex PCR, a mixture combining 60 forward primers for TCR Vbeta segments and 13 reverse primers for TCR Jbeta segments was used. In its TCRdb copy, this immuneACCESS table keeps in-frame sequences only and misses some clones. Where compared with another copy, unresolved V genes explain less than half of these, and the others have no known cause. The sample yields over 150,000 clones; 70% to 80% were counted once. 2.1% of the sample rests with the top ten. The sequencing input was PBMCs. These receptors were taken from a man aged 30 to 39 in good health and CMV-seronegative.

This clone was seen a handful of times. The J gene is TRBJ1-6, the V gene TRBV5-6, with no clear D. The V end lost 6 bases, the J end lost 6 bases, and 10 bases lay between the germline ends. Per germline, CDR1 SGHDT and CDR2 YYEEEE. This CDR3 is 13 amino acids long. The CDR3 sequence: CASTGLLNSPLHF. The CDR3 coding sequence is TGTGCCAGCACCGGACTTCTTAATTCACCCCTCCACTTT.

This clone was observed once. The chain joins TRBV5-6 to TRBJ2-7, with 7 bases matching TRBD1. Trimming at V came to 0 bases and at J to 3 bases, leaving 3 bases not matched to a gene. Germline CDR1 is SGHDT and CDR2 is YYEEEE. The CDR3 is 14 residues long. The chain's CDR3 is CASSLAGQLYEQYF. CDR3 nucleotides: TGTGCCAGCAGCTTGGCGGGACAGCTCTACGAGCAGTACTTC.

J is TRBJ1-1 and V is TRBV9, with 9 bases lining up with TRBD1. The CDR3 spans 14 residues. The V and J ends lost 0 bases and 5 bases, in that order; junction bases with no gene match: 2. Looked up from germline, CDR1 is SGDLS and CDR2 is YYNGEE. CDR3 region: CASSVGDRETEAFF. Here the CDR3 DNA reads TGTGCCAGCAGCGTAGGGGACAGGGAGACTGAAGCTTTCTTT.

In DNA form, the CDR3 reads TGTGCCAGCAGCTTGGGACTAGCGGGGGAGTACTTC. It codes for CASSLGLAGEYF. The chain carries TRBV5-6 and TRBJ2-5; 12 bases are a match to TRBD2. This CDR3 has 12 residues. The germline V gene encodes CDR1 SGHDT and CDR2 YYEEEE. V was pared by 0 bases and J by 12 bases, with 0 bases of the junction left unmatched.

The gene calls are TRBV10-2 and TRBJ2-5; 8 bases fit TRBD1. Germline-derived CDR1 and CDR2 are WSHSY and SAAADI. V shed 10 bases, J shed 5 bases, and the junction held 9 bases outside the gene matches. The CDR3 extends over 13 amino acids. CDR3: CATQGAGGETQYF. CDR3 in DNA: TGCGCCACCCAGGGGGCTGGAGGGGAGACCCAGTACTTC.

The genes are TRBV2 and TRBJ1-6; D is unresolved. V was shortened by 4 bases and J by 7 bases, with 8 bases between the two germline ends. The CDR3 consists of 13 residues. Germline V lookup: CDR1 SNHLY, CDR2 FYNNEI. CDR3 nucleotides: TGTGCCAGCAGTGTACAAAGAAATTCACCCCTCCACTTT. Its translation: CASSVQRNSPLHF.

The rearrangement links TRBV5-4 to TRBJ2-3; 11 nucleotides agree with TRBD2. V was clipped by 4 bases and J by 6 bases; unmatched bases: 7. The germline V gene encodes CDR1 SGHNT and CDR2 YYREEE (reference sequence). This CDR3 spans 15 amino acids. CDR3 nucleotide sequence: TGTGCCAGCAGCAGTGGGGCTAGCGGGGGGGATACGCAGTATTTT. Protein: CASSSGASGGDTQYF.

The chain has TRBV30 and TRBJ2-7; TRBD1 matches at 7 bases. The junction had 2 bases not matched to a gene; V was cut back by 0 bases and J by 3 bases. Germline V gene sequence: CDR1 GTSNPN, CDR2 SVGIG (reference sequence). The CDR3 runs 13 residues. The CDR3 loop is CAWSVTGVYEQYF. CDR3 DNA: TGTGCCTGGAGTGTAACAGGGGTCTACGAGCAGTACTTC.

CDR3 bases: TGTGCCAGCAGCCCCGGGACAAGTAATGAAAAACTGTTTTTT. Protein sequence: CASSPGTSNEKLFF. The V and J genes are TRBV11-2 and TRBJ1-4, with TRBD1 as a possible D gene (6 bases). The CDR3 sequence is 14 residues long. V shed 5 bases and J shed 4 bases, with 11 bases lying between them. Per germline, CDR1 SGHAT and CDR2 FQNNGV.

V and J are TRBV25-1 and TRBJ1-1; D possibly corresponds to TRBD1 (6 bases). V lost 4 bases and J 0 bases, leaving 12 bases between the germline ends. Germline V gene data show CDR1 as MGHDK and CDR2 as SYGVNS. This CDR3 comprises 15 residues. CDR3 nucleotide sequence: TGTGCCAGCAGTGTTCCGGGACACCTGAACACTGAAGCTTTCTTT. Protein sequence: CASSVPGHLNTEAFF.

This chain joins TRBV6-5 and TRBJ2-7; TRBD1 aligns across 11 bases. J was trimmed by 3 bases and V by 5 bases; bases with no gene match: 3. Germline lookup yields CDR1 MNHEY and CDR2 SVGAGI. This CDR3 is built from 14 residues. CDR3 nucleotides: TGTGCCAGCAGTCGGGACAGGGGGGTCTACGAGCAGTACTTC. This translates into CASSRDRGVYEQYF.

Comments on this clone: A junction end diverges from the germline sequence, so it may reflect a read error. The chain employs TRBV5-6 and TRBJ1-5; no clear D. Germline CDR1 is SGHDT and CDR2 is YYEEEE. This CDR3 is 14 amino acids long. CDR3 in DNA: TGTGCCAGCAGCTATTTCAATAGCAATCAGCCCCAGAATTTT. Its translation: CASSYFNSNQPQNF.

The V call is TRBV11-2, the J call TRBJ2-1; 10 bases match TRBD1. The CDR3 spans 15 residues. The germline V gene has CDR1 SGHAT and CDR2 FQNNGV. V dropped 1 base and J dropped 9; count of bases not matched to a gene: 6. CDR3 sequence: CASSLARTGGAEQFF. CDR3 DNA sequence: TGTGCCAGCAGCTTAGCTCGGACAGGGGGGGCTGAGCAGTTCTTC.

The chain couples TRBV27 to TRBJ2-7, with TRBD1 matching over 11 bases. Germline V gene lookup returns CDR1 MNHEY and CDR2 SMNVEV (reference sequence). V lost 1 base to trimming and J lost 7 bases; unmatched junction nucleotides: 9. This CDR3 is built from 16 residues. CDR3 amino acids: CASSLFPQDRGQEQYF. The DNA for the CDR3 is TGTGCCAGCAGTTTATTCCCCCAGGACAGGGGGCAGGAGCAGTACTTC.

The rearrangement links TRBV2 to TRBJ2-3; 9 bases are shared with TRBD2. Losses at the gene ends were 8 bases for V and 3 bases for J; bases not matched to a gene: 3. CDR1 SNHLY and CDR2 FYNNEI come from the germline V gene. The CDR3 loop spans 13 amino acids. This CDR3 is CASASGATDTQYF. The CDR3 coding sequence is TGTGCCAGCGCTAGCGGGGCTACAGATACGCAGTATTTT.

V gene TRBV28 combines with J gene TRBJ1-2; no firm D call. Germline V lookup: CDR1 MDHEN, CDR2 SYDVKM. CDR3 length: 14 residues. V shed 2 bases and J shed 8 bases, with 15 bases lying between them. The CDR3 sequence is CASSLNRMSQGYTF. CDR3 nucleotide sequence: TGTGCCAGCAGTTTAAACAGAATGTCGCAGGGCTACACCTTC.

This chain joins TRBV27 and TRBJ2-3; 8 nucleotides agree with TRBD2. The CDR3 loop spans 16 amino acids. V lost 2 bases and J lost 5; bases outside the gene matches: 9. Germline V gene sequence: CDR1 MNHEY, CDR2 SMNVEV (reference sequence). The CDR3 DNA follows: TGTGCCAGCAGTTTACTCTCGGGGGGGACTATAGATACGCAGTATTTT. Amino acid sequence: CASSLLSGGTIDTQYF.

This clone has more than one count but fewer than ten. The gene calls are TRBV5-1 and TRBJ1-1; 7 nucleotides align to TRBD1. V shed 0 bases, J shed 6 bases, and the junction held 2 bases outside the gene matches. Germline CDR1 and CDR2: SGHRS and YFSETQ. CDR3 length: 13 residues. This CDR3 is CASSLGRGAEAFF. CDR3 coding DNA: TGCGCCAGCAGCTTGGGCAGGGGGGCTGAAGCTTTCTTT.

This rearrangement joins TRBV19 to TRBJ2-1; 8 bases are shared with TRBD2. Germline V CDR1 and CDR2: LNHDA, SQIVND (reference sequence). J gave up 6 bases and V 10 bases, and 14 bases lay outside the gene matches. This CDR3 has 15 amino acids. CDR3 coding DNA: TGTGCCACTCGCACGAGCGGGGGCCGCTTCAATGAGCAGTTCTTC. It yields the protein CATRTSGGRFNEQFF.

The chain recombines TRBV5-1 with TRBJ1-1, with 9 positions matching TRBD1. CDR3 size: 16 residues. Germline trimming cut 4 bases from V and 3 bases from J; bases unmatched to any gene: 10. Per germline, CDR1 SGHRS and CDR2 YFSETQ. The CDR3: CASSVGWGDRDTEAFF. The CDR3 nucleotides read TGCGCCAGCAGCGTGGGGTGGGGGGACAGGGACACTGAAGCTTTCTTT.

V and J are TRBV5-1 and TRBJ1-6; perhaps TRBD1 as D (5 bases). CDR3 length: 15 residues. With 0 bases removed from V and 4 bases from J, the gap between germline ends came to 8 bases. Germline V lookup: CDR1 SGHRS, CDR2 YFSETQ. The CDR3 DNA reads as TGCGCCAGCAGCTTGGGGCCAGGGTATAATTCACCCCTCCACTTT. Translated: CASSLGPGYNSPLHF.

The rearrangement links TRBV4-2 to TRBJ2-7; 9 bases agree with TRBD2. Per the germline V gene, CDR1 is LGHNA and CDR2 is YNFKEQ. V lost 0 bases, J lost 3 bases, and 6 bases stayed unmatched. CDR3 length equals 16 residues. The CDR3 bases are TGTGCCAGCAGCCAAGAGAGCGGGGGGCCCAACTACGAGCAGTACTTC. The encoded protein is CASSQESGGPNYEQYF.

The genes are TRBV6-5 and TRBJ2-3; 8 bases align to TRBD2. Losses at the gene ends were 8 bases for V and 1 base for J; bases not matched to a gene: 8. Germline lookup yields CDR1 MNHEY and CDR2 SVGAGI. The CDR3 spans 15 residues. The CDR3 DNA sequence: TGTGCCAGCGCCCAGCGGCGGGGGGGCACAGATACGCAGTATTTT. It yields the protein CASAQRRGGTDTQYF.

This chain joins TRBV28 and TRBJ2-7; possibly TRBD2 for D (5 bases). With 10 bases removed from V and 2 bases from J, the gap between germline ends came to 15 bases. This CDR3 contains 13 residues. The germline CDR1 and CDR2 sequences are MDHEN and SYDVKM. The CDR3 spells CATTEVPPYEQYF. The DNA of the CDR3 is TGTGCCACCACGGAGGTCCCCCCCTACGAGCAGTACTTC.

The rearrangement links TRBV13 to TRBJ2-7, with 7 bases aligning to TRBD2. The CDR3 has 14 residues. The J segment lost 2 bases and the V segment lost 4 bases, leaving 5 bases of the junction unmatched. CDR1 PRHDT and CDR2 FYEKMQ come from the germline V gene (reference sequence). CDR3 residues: CASSSGTTPYEQYF. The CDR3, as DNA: TGTGCCAGCAGCTCCGGGACTACGCCCTACGAGCAGTACTTC.

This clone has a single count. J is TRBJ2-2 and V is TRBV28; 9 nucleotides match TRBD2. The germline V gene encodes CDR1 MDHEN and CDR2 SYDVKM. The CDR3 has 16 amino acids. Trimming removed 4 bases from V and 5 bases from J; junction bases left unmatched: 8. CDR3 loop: CASSSGRAGGTGELFF. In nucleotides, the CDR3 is TGTGCCAGCAGTTCGGGGAGAGCGGGGGGAACCGGGGAGCTGTTTTTT.

CDR3 amino acids: CASSFGTGQGNTIYF. CDR3 DNA: TGTGCCAGCAGCTTCGGGACAGGGCAAGGAAACACCATATATTTT. This rearrangement joins TRBV11-1 to TRBJ1-3; TRBD1 agrees at 9 bases. V lost 3 bases, J lost 4 bases, and 4 bases stayed unmatched. This CDR3 region has 15 residues. Germline CDR1 is SGHAT and CDR2 is FQDESV (reference sequence). The full variable domain, rest sourced from reference TRBV11-1 and TRBJ1-3, is EAEVAQSPRYKITEKSQAVAFWCDPISGHATLYWYRQILGQGPELLVQFQDESVVDDSQLPKDRFSAERLKGVDSTLKIQPAELGDSAMYLCASSFGTGQGNTIYFGEGSWLTVV.

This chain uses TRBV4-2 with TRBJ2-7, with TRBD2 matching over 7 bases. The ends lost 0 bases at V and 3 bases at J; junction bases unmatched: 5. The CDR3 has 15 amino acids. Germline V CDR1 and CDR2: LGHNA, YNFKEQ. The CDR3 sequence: CASSQEGGNLYEQYF. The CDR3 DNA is TGTGCCAGCAGCCAAGAGGGAGGGAACCTCTACGAGCAGTACTTC.

Written as DNA, the CDR3 is TGTGCCAGCAGTGAGAGACACCCAGATACGCAGTATTTT. Translated, it gives CASSERHPDTQYF. The genes are TRBV6-1 and TRBJ2-3; the D is unclear. Germline-derived CDR1 and CDR2 are MNHNS and SASEGT. Trimming took off 3 bases at V and 4 bases at J, with 8 bases between the two ends. This CDR3 comprises 13 residues.

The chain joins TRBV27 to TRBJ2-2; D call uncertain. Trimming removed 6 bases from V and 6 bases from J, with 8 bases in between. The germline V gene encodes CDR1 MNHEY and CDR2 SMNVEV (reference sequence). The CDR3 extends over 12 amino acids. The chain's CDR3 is CASSLGPGELFF. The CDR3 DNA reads TGTGCCAGCAGCCTGGGCCCCGGGGAGCTGTTTTTT.

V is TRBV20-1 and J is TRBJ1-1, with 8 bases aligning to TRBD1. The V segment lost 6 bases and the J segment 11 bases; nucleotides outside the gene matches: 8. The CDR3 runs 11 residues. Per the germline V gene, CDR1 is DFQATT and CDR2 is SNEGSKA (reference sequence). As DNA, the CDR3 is TGCAGTGCGAGACCAGGGGGCGACGCTTTCTTT. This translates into CSARPGGDAFF.

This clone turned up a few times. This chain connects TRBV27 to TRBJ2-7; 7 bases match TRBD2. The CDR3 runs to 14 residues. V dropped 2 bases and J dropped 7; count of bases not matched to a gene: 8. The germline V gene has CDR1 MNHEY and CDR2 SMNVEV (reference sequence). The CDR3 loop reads CASSLAGVLGEQYF. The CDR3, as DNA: TGTGCCAGCAGTTTAGCGGGGGTACTAGGGGAGCAGTACTTC.